This TCR beta chain is drawn from a study of neurological immune-mediated disorders (dated by TCRdb to the late 2010s). Background for the entire study: The study compared peripheral blood TCR-beta repertoires of HTLV-I-associated myelopathy (HAM/TSP) patients, multiple sclerosis patients and healthy controls using UMI-based sequencing. Longitudinal HAM/TSP donors and healthy donors each had 3 time-points at intervals of about 3-45 months. Alongside PBMC samples, the set of some 100 TCR-beta libraries contained longitudinal samples, technical triplicates, and paired CD4+ and CD8+ T-cell subsets that had been sorted. The cohort comprised 60 to 75 subjects: approximately 15 HAM/TSP patients, 35 or so multiple sclerosis patients and around 20 healthy controls. Overall results and qualifications from the work: TCR clonal expansion was greatest in HAM/TSP patients and smallest in MS patients, who ranked below even healthy controls. Expanded clones from different subjects shared no identical CDR3 amino acid sequences, which suggests that TCR-beta repertoires were private in all groups.

The CDR3 contains 13 residues, cysteine and phenylalanine counted. Kept here is only the CDR3 DNA, which spans 39 bases and is read in frame from base 1. The germline V gene yields KGHDR for CDR1 and SFDVKD for CDR2. The junction shows trimming of 4 bases on V and 9 bases on J, plus 14 bases between the germline ends. The time point label of this sample denotes: longitudinal time-point 3. Blood bank volunteers in Maryland, USA served as the healthy controls. Unsorted PBMC libraries were generated from 2 million PBMCs stored in RNAlater at -80 °C until RNA extraction. PBMCs were separated from peripheral blood using Ficoll-Hypaque density gradient centrifugation and then cryopreserved in liquid nitrogen. This clonotype came up many times. Its antigen remains undetermined. Qualities for individual bases were not recorded, and no much larger clone is one base off. cDNA was synthesized by template-switch 5'RACE using a primer with a 10-nucleotide random unique molecular identifier that tagged each TCR transcript. Every sequencing run yielded over 170 million TCR-beta sequences covering 15-18 subjects. The RNeasy kit was used for extraction of total RNA. The KAPA Real-time Library Amplification kit was used to amplify TCR-beta VDJ regions with primers targeting the TCR constant region and the 5'RACE anchor. A first PCR added sample indexes and Illumina adaptors, and a second PCR then raised library yield. The roughly 650 bp TCR product was size-selected on a 2% E-gel SizeSelection system after Ampure bead purification. Before pooling, library quality was assessed on a Bioanalyzer, concentration was determined with Qubit, and library quantification was performed with the Kapa Library Quantification kit. An Illumina HiSeq 2500 sequenced the libraries paired-end 2 x 150 bp. To increase sequence diversity, roughly 24-31% phiX was spiked into each library pool. Under the source paper's analysis protocol: The quality-filtered reads were processed with the UMI-based MiGEC pipeline, whose error correction step removed more than 80% of the raw TCR sequences. VDJ genes were aligned to IMGT germline references, and clonotypes were defined by unique CDR3 amino acid sequence plus V-J genes. Clonal expansion, Shannon diversity, and CDR3 relatedness (CalcPairwiseDistances, ClusterSamples) were evaluated with VDJtools, and phylogenetic trees were built with CLCbio workbench. Expanded clones were defined as having at least 8 unique UMIs, based on coefficient-of-variation modelling across technical triplicates. In-frame beta chains were kept once TCRdb had trimmed the public reads at Q25 with fastp and called clones with MiXCR. Rows merge per CDR3 protein into single entries with the most common DNA and genes. The V and J calls were determined by TCRdb, not by the authors. Across this sample there are approximately 50,000 distinct CDR3 sequences, with 7% to 10% seen only once. The top ten hold 1.9% of the sample.

The sequenced material came from PBMCs. This TCR came from a woman aged 40 to 50 in good health. The V and J genes are TRBV24-1 and TRBJ1-1, with no confident D gene call. CDR3 protein: CATSDPTGIKAFF. The DNA is as follows: TGTGCCACCAGTGACCCTACCGGGATTAAAGCTTTCTTT.